This paragraph covers one T cell receptor (beta chain) sequence. Its antigen remains unidentified. Trimming took 1 base from V and 7 from J, leaving 10 bases between them. CDR1 SEHNR and CDR2 FQNEAQ come from the germline V gene (reference sequence). This CDR3 region has 13 residues. Data came from immunoSEQ multiplex PCR; TCRdb stores just in-frame clones and leaves some out. The data show about 5,200 clones, around 69% seen once. The sample belongs to a study of chemoradiotherapy in HPV16-positive cancers. The wider study: Functional T-cell assays on a couple of HPV16-positive patients' cells defined candidate HPV-specific clones and common TCR motifs. Study findings and constraints: Non-HPV-specific T cells did not expand in tumors during treatment, whereas candidate HPV-specific clones and E7-related motifs did. For HPV16-positive patients, expanding HPV-responsive T cells associated with longer recurrence-free survival. Only two HPV16-positive patients supplied the functional HPV-specificity definition.

This chain uses TRBV7-9 with TRBJ1-1, with unresolved D. This clonotype was obtained from a human donor with HPV-associated anogenital cancer. The sample consisted of tumor tissue, taken from a patient who underwent chemoradiotherapy. This CDR3 reads CASSLGRPNEAFF. The CDR3 bases are TGTGCCAGCAGCTTAGGACGGCCGAATGAAGCTTTCTTT.